Below are 8 T cell receptor beta chains sequenced from a single sample in a study of cytomegalovirus exposure and HLA in healthy donors. Measured with immunoSEQ multiplex PCR; TCRdb has only the in-frame clones, and not every one. The top ten clones hold about 0.63% of a sample with tens of thousands of clones, 90% to 95% of them seen once. Sequences were obtained from PBMCs. The source of these receptors is a woman younger than 35 in good health and CMV-seronegative.

Written as DNA, the CDR3 is TGTGCCAGCGGTACGGGACTTTACAATGAGCAGTTCTTC. It specifies CASGTGLYNEQFF. The rearrangement uses TRBV27 and TRBJ2-1, with D possibly TRBD2 on 6 matching bases. The CDR3 is made up of 13 amino acids. Trimming removed 8 bases at V and 4 bases at J, with 12 bases between. Germline CDR1 reads MNHEY; CDR2 reads SMNVEV (reference sequence).

The chain combines TRBV19 with TRBJ1-1; tentatively, D is TRBD1 (5 bases). The CDR3 is made up of 14 amino acids. Germline CDR1 and CDR2: LNHDA and SQIVND (reference sequence). V was cut by 5 bases and J by 1 base, with 11 bases left in between. CDR3 nucleotide sequence: TGTGCCAGTAGTGGGGGGGGATCGAACACTGAAGCTTTCTTT. Its translation is CASSGGGSNTEAFF.

The V and J genes are TRBV5-6 and TRBJ1-4; D not certain. Germline V gene data show CDR1 as SGHDT and CDR2 as YYEEEE. Deletions cut 4 bases from V and 7 bases from J, with 8 bases between. The CDR3 contains 12 residues. This CDR3 reads CASSPRGEKLFF. The CDR3 DNA follows: TGTGCCAGCAGCCCGAGAGGTGAAAAACTGTTTTTT.

This rearrangement joins TRBV9 to TRBJ2-7, with 10 nucleotides matching TRBD2. The V gene's germline CDR1 is SGDLS and CDR2 YYNGEE. V lost 3 bases and J lost 5; bases outside the gene matches: 8. This CDR3 comprises 15 residues. The CDR3 DNA follows: TGTGCCAGCAGCGGTGGGCTAGCGGGGGTCCACGAGCAGTACTTC. It is translated as CASSGGLAGVHEQYF.

The chain couples TRBV7-9 to TRBJ1-2; no reliable D call. In germline, CDR1 is SEHNR, CDR2 FQNEAQ (reference sequence). The CDR3 covers 12 residues. Deletions cut 1 base from V and 8 bases from J, with 8 bases between. Here the CDR3 reads CASSLDRVGYTF. In nucleotides, the CDR3 is TGTGCCAGCAGCTTAGATCGGGTAGGCTACACCTTC. The full variable domain, completed using reference TRBV7-9 and TRBJ1-2, is DTGVSQNPRHKITKRGQNVTFRCDPISEHNRLYWYRQTLGQGPEFLTYFQNEAQLEKSRLLSDRFSAERPKGSFSTLEIQRTEQGDSAMYLCASSLDRVGYTFGSGTRLTVV.

This clone has a single count. As DNA, the CDR3 is TGTGCCAGCGACAGGAGAAACACAGATACGCAGTATTTT. This translates into CASDRRNTDTQYF. V usage is TRBV2 and J usage is TRBJ2-3; tentative D call: TRBD1 (6 bases). Per germline, CDR1 SNHLY and CDR2 FYNNEI. V was clipped by 8 bases and J by 2 bases, with 11 bases between them. The CDR3 spans 13 residues.

This clone was detected a few times. Additional DNA sequences in this sample encode the identical CDR3. The CDR3 sequence: CASSVVSGGTDTQYF. As DNA, the CDR3 is TGTGCCAGCAGCGTAGTGTCAGGGGGCACAGATACGCAGTATTTT. The V gene is TRBV9, the J gene TRBJ2-3; the D gene is possibly TRBD1 (6 bases). Germline-derived CDR1 and CDR2 are SGDLS and YYNGEE. The V gene lost 0 bases and the J gene lost 1 base, with 9 bases spanning the gap. This CDR3 comprises 15 residues.

In this sample, this clone turned up once. This chain uses TRBV28 with TRBJ1-1; D unclear. Trimming stripped 2 bases from V and 1 base from J, with 14 bases between. CDR3 length equals 16 residues. Germline CDR1 MDHEN, CDR2 SYDVKM. The CDR3 sequence is CASSLVVPQSNTEAFF. CDR3 DNA sequence: TGTGCCAGCAGTTTAGTCGTTCCACAATCGAACACTGAAGCTTTCTTT.